This passage covers 26 T cell receptor beta chains from one sample sequenced in a study of CD8+ T cells in alopecia areata. cDNA serving as the sequencing template came from extracted, reverse transcribed RNA. The protocol was immunoSEQ multiplex PCR, while the TCRdb copy is restricted to in-frame clones and leaves out a portion. The profile shows around 100,000 clones, roughly 53% of them singletons. What was sequenced was CD4+ T cells sorted from blood. The receptor source for this set is a human donor in good health.

Only a few counts were recorded for this clone. This chain links TRBV27 with TRBJ2-6; no clear D. The CDR3 extends over 16 amino acids. Trimming left V 7 bases short and J 0 bases short, with 13 bases between. Per germline, CDR1 MNHEY and CDR2 SMNVEV (reference sequence). CDR3 DNA: TGTGCCAGCACCATTTCGCGAGGCTCTGGGGCCAACGTCCTGACTTTC. Amino acid sequence: CASTISRGSGANVLTF. The whole variable domain, filled in from reference TRBV27 and TRBJ2-6, reads EAQVTQNPRYLITVTGKKLTVTCSQNMNHEYMSWYRQDPGLGLRQIYYSMNVEVTDKGDVPEGYKVSRKEKRNFPLILESPSPNQTSLYFCASTISRGSGANVLTFGAGSRLTVL.

In its sample, this clone was seen a few times. The V call is TRBV7-9, the J call TRBJ2-4, with TRBD1 matching over 7 bases. V lost 6 bases and J lost 7; bases outside the gene matches: 9. Germline V gene lookup returns CDR1 SEHNR and CDR2 FQNEAQ (reference sequence). This CDR3 is 14 amino acids long. CDR3 DNA sequence: TGTGCCAGCAGTTCCGTGACAGGGTTGAACATTCAGTACTTC. Its protein is CASSSVTGLNIQYF.

V usage is TRBV15 and J usage is TRBJ2-7, with 9 bases that match TRBD1. J lost 4 bases, V lost 3 bases, and 4 bases had no gene match. The germline CDR1 and CDR2 sequences are LNHNV and YYDKDF (reference sequence). CDR3 length: 14 residues. CDR3 protein: CATSRDRGRYEQYF. The CDR3 DNA reads as TGTGCCACCAGCAGGGACAGGGGTCGGTACGAGCAGTACTTC.

V and J are TRBV4-1 and TRBJ2-7; 9 nucleotides line up with TRBD2. The CDR3 covers 16 residues. In germline, CDR1 is MGHRA, CDR2 YSYEKL. J lost 4 bases, V lost 0 bases, and 7 bases had no gene match. CDR3 sequence: CASSQEGAGGPYEQYF. CDR3 DNA sequence: TGCGCCAGCAGCCAAGAAGGGGCGGGGGGGCCTTACGAGCAGTACTTC.

This chain uses TRBV13 with TRBJ2-6, with 11 positions matching TRBD1. V trimming: 5 bases; J trimming: 4 bases; junction bases outside the gene matches: 7. CDR1 and CDR2 (germline): PRHDT, FYEKMQ (reference sequence). The CDR3 contains 17 residues. The CDR3 coding sequence is TGTGCCAGCAGCCCGCGGGACAGGGGGAACGGGGCCAACGTCCTGACTTTC. As protein: CASSPRDRGNGANVLTF.

This clone appeared a single time. The gene calls are TRBV5-4 and TRBJ2-7; a possible D gene is TRBD1 (6 bases). Looked up from germline, CDR1 is SGHNT and CDR2 is YYREEE (reference sequence). With 0 bases removed from V and 0 bases from J, the gap between germline ends came to 10 bases. The CDR3 is 15 residues long. CDR3 in amino acids: CASSLEPGASYEQYF. The CDR3 nucleotides are TGTGCCAGCAGCTTGGAGCCAGGGGCCTCCTACGAGCAGTACTTC.

This clone was picked up a small number of times. The V call is TRBV6-6, the J call TRBJ2-2, with 10 bases fitting TRBD1. The CDR3 is made up of 16 amino acids. V was pared by 2 bases and J by 4 bases, with 4 bases of the junction left unmatched. CDR1 and CDR2 (germline): MNHNY, SVGAGI (reference sequence). CDR3 DNA sequence: TGTGCCAGCAGTTACCTCGGACAGGGGGTCACCGGGGAGCTGTTTTTT. This sequence encodes CASSYLGQGVTGELFF.

The rearrangement uses TRBV30 and TRBJ2-3; no firm D call. V gave up 1 base and J gave up 9 bases, with 8 bases separating them. The germline gives CDR1 GTSNPN, CDR2 SVGIG (reference sequence). This CDR3 is 11 amino acids long. This chain's CDR3 is CAWSDRMTQYF. The CDR3 coding sequence is TGTGCCTGGAGTGACCGGATGACGCAGTATTTT.

This chain uses TRBV7-2 with TRBJ2-2; TRBD2 might be the D (6 bases). CDR1 and CDR2 from the germline V gene are SGHTA and FQGNSA. This CDR3 has 16 residues. The germline V and J ends were trimmed by 4 bases and 2 bases, with 14 bases remaining between them. This chain's CDR3 is CASSYPPGGNTGELFF. The CDR3 bases are TGTGCCAGCAGCTACCCCCCCGGGGGAAACACCGGGGAGCTGTTTTTT.

This clone was detected ten times or more. The gene calls are TRBV18 and TRBJ2-1, with 11 bases identical to TRBD2. V was pared by 6 bases and J by 8 bases, with 9 bases of the junction left unmatched. This CDR3 comprises 15 residues. Germline V gene lookup returns CDR1 KGHSH and CDR2 LQKENI. CDR3 sequence (DNA): TGTGCCAGCTCGCCCAGACTAGCGGGAATCGATGAGCAGTTCTTC. Its translation: CASSPRLAGIDEQFF.

The J gene is TRBJ2-3, the V gene TRBV11-3; 10 nucleotides align to TRBD1. V shed 3 bases, J shed 5 bases, and the junction held 2 bases outside the gene matches. The CDR3 consists of 14 residues. Germline V lookup: CDR1 SGHNT, CDR2 YENEEA. This CDR3 reads CASSLGQGIDTQYF. As DNA, the CDR3 is TGTGCCAGCAGCTTGGGACAGGGGATAGATACGCAGTATTTT.

This clone was observed a few times. The chain couples TRBV28 to TRBJ2-3; tentatively, D is TRBD2 (5 bases). CDR3 length: 13 amino acids. Germline CDR1 MDHEN, CDR2 SYDVKM. Trimming took off 10 bases at V and 0 bases at J, with 11 bases between the two ends. This CDR3 reads CAITEGSTDTQYF. The CDR3 DNA sequence: TGTGCCATCACCGAGGGTAGCACAGATACGCAGTATTTT. The full variable domain, rest sourced from reference TRBV28 and TRBJ2-3, is DVKVTQSSRYLVKRTGEKVFLECVQDMDHENMFWYRQDPGLGLRLIYFSYDVKMKEKGDIPEGYSVSREKKERFSLILESASTNQTSMYLCAITEGSTDTQYFGPGTRLTVL.

This clone was recorded a few times. This sequence joins TRBV5-1 and TRBJ2-1; 11 positions agree with TRBD2. Germline V gene lookup returns CDR1 SGHRS and CDR2 YFSETQ. J gave up 10 bases and V 0 bases, and 6 bases lay outside the gene matches. This CDR3 region has 15 residues. The CDR3 bases are TGCGCCAGCAGCTTGGCCCTCGCTAGCGGGGGGGAGCAGTTCTTC. This encodes CASSLALASGGEQFF.

The rearrangement links TRBV28 to TRBJ2-7, with D perhaps matching TRBD1 or TRBD2 (6 bases each). Germline V gives CDR1 MDHEN, CDR2 SYDVKM. V was pared by 5 bases and J by 3 bases, with 20 bases between. The CDR3 is made up of 16 amino acids. The CDR3 DNA reads TGTGCCAGCAGTGGGGTGTCTAAGGGGGGATACTACGAGCAGTACTTC. It codes for CASSGVSKGGYYEQYF.

The chain employs TRBV25-1 and TRBJ1-1; D is perhaps TRBD1 (5 bases). This CDR3 contains 14 residues. With 6 bases removed from V and 4 bases from J, the gap between germline ends came to 15 bases. Per germline, CDR1 MGHDK and CDR2 SYGVNS. The CDR3 nucleotides read TGTGCCAGCAGCGCCTCTCTTGGGGGCACTGAAGCTTTCTTT. Its protein is CASSASLGGTEAFF.

This clone was seen a single time. The chain combines TRBV10-3 with TRBJ2-5, with 9 bases aligning to TRBD1. V shed 8 bases, J shed 4 bases, and the junction held 14 bases outside the gene matches. Germline assignment: CDR1 ENHRY and CDR2 SYGVKD. The CDR3 consists of 16 residues. The CDR3 here is CAIGDPGQGRGETQYF. CDR3 DNA sequence: TGTGCCATCGGGGATCCGGGACAGGGAAGGGGAGAGACCCAGTACTTC.

This clone was seen only a few times. A much larger clone is a single base away; this may be a read error. V and J are TRBV5-1 and TRBJ2-5; 13 bases match TRBD2. The end of the DNA is better explained by TRBJ2-7, so the J call may be wrong. CDR3 length: 15 amino acids. The germline V gene encodes CDR1 SGHRS and CDR2 YFSETQ. CDR3 in amino acids: CASSLGTSGGYEQYF. DNA for the CDR3: TGCGCCAGCAGCTTGGGGACTAGCGGGGGCTACGAGCAGTACTTC.

The gene calls are TRBV30 and TRBJ2-7; 9 bases are a match to TRBD1. Trimming removed 2 bases from V and 4 bases from J; junction bases left unmatched: 3. Germline assignment: CDR1 GTSNPN and CDR2 SVGIG (reference sequence). The CDR3 contains 13 residues. The CDR3 coding sequence is TGTGCCTGGAGTACAGGGGGCGTATACGAGCAGTACTTC. Protein product: CAWSTGGVYEQYF.

The count of this clone is one. The chain joins TRBV30 to TRBJ2-7, with TRBD1 identical over 11 bases. The CDR3 sequence is 15 residues long. Germline trimming cut 2 bases from V and 5 bases from J; bases unmatched to any gene: 8. Germline CDR1 is GTSNPN and CDR2 is SVGIG (reference sequence). CDR3 in amino acids: CAWSSGTGGYHEQYF. In DNA, the CDR3 is TGTGCCTGGAGTTCCGGGACAGGGGGTTACCACGAGCAGTACTTC.

The J gene is TRBJ1-6, the V gene TRBV6-5; D ambiguous. Germline assignment: CDR1 MNHEY and CDR2 SVGAGI. The CDR3 length is 15 residues. The V end lost 8 bases, the J end lost 7 bases, and 18 bases lay between the germline ends. CDR3 residues: CASGSTGRSNSPLHF. As DNA, the CDR3 is TGTGCCAGCGGATCGACTGGACGATCAAATTCACCCCTCCACTTT.

The J gene is TRBJ2-1, the V gene TRBV6-4; D remains ambiguous. Germline-derived CDR1 and CDR2 are MRHNA and SNTAGT. Deletions cut 2 bases from V and 15 bases from J, with 14 bases between. This CDR3 has 12 residues. CDR3 amino acids: CASSDGVGSPFF. As DNA, the CDR3 is TGTGCCAGCAGTGACGGAGTAGGAAGTCCGTTCTTC.

The chain couples TRBV7-2 to TRBJ2-3; D possibly corresponds to TRBD1 (5 bases). V lost 3 bases to trimming and J lost 4 bases, with 14 bases between them. This CDR3 region has 15 residues. CDR1 is SGHTA, CDR2 FQGNSA, per germline. The CDR3 nucleotides read TGTGCCAGCAGCTTTTTGCAGGGAACCCCAGATACGCAGTATTTT. Translated, it gives CASSFLQGTPDTQYF.

DNA for the CDR3: TGTGCCTGGAGTGTACGATGGGACACTGAAGCTTTCTTT. Translating gives CAWSVRWDTEAFF. The V call is TRBV30, the J call TRBJ1-1; the D is unclear. The germline V gene encodes CDR1 GTSNPN and CDR2 SVGIG (reference sequence). The CDR3 loop spans 13 amino acids. Deletions cut 0 bases from V and 3 bases from J, with 8 bases between.

This clone was seen more than once but under ten times. The chain has TRBV7-8 and TRBJ1-2; no clear D gene. This CDR3 has 15 residues. Between the trimmed V and J ends, which lost 5 bases and 4 bases, there was a span of 17 bases. The V gene's germline CDR1 is SGHVS and CDR2 FQNEAQ. This CDR3 reads CASSPRSGVVYGYTF. CDR3 sequence (DNA): TGTGCCAGCAGCCCCCGCTCCGGGGTCGTCTATGGCTACACCTTC.

A note on this clone: Sequence at one end of the junction differs from germline and may be a read error. V is TRBV7-7 and J is TRBJ2-5, with D possibly TRBD2 on 5 matching bases. The germline V gene has CDR1 SSHAT and CDR2 FNYEAQ (reference sequence). CDR3 size: 14 residues. CDR3 in DNA: TGTGCTAGCAGCTTACGGGGAGAAGGAGAGACCCAGTACTTC. This codes for CASSLRGEGETQYF.

This chain uses TRBV6-5 with TRBJ2-7; D ambiguous. Germline loops: CDR1 MNHEY, CDR2 SVGAGI. V dropped 2 bases and J dropped 4 bases, with 12 bases sitting between them. The length of the CDR3 is 14 residues. CDR3 nucleotides: TGTGCCAGCAGTTACGCCCAGATTGCGTACGAGCAGTACTTC. This encodes CASSYAQIAYEQYF.